This TCR beta chain was sequenced for a study of patients and donors after allogeneic stem cell transplantation (dated by TCRdb to 2018 to 2021). The library came from RT-PCR. TCRdb records NextSeq 550 as the sequencer. Clones were called with MiXCR by TCRdb after fastp trimmed the public reads at Q25, and only in-frame beta chains were retained. Rows are unified per CDR3 protein, each entry keeping the most common DNA and genes. Within this sample are approximately 430,000 distinct CDR3 sequences, with approximately 16% of them counted one time only. Just over 7% of the sample is held by the ten biggest clonotypes. For this clonotype: Its antigen target is currently unknown. No base qualities exist here, and no much larger clone lies one base off it.

The germline V gene specifies KGHDR as CDR1 and SFDVKD as CDR2. The V end gives up 3 bases and the J end 7 bases, leaving 8 bases in the junction not matched to a gene. The CDR3 has 15 amino acids, counting the end cysteine and phenylalanine. Just the 45-base CDR3 DNA is kept, in frame starting at base 1. This TCR came from a human donor who was either an allogeneic HSCT recipient or a stem cell or donor lymphocyte infusion donor (not recorded which). It is not recorded whose cells these are; they may come from a transplant donor. The V and J genes are TRBV24-1 and TRBJ1-2, with 9 bases matching TRBD1. Material for sequencing was blood, either unsorted or a sorted T cell fraction (not recorded which). The CDR3 loop reads CATSDPGQGIGGYTF. DNA sequence: TGTGCCACCAGTGATCCCGGACAGGGGATAGGTGGCTACACCTTC.